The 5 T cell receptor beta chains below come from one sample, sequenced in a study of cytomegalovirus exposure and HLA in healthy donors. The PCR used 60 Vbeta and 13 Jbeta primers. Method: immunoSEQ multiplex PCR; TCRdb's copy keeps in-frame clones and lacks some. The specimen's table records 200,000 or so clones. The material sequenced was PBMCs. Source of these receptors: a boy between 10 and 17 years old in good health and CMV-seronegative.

The CDR3 DNA follows: TGTGCCAGCAGCCCTGACTGGAACTCCTACGAGCAGTACTTC. Its protein is CASSPDWNSYEQYF. The rearrangement joins TRBV5-8 to TRBJ2-5, with D hard to call. The DNA end lines up better with TRBJ2-7; the J call may be wrong. In germline, CDR1 is SGHTS, CDR2 YDEGEE. The CDR3 spans 14 residues.

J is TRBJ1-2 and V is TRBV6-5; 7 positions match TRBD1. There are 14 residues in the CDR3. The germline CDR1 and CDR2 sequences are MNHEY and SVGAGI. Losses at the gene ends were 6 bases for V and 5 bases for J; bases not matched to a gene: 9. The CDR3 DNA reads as TGTGCCAGCAGCAGAGGGACAGAACAATATGGCTACACCTTC. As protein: CASSRGTEQYGYTF.

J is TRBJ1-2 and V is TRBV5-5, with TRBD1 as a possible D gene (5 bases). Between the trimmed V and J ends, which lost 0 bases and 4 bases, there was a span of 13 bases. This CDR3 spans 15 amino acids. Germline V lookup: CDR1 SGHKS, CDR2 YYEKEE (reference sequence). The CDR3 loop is CASSLVAGKGYGYTF. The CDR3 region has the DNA TGTGCCAGCAGCTTGGTCGCAGGGAAGGGCTATGGCTACACCTTC.

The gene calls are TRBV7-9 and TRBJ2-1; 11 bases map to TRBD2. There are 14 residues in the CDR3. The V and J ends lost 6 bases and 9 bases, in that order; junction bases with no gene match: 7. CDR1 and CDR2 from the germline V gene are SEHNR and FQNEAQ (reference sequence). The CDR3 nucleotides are TGTGCCAGCAGGCAACTAGCGGGGGCCGTTGAGCAGTTCTTC. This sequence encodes CASRQLAGAVEQFF.

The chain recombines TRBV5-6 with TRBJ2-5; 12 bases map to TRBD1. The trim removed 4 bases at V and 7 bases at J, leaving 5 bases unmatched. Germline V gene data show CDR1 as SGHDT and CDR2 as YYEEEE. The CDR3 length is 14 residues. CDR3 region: CASSEGQGAGTQYF. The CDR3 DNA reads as TGTGCCAGCAGCGAGGGACAGGGGGCAGGGACCCAGTACTTC.